These 29 T cell receptor beta chains were sequenced from one sample in a study of cytomegalovirus exposure and HLA in healthy donors. PCR amplification relied on 60 Vbeta primers (plus 13 Jbeta primers). The table came from immunoSEQ multiplex PCR; TCRdb's copy has only in-frame clones and leaves some out. The sample shows roughly 170,000 clones, 75% to 90% of them seen only once. Input material: PBMCs. The receptors derive from a boy younger than 18 in good health and CMV-seronegative.

The J gene is TRBJ1-5, the V gene TRBV5-6; D unclear. The CDR3 loop spans 16 amino acids. V lost 2 bases and J lost 0, with 12 bases in between. Per germline, CDR1 SGHDT and CDR2 YYEEEE. The CDR3 here is CASSFGEPYSNQPQHF. For the CDR3, the DNA is TGTGCCAGCAGCTTCGGGGAGCCCTATAGCAATCAGCCCCAGCATTTT.

The chain couples TRBV28 to TRBJ1-2; 10 bases are a match to TRBD1. CDR3 length equals 18 residues. V dropped 0 bases and J dropped 6; count of bases not matched to a gene: 13. Per germline, CDR1 MDHEN and CDR2 SYDVKM. CDR3 nucleotide sequence: TGTGCCAGCAGTTTATGGGGCGACAGGGGGCGCGGATCGGATGGCTACACCTTC. Translated, it gives CASSLWGDRGRGSDGYTF.

V gene TRBV29-1 combines with J gene TRBJ2-1; 10 nucleotides match TRBD2. V lost 0 bases and J lost 2; bases outside the gene matches: 7. Germline CDR1 and CDR2: SQVTM and ANQGSEA. The length of the CDR3 is 17 residues. CDR3 sequence (DNA): TGCAGCGTTGAAGATCTGGACCTAGCGGGGGCCTACAATGAGCAGTTCTTC. Translating it yields CSVEDLDLAGAYNEQFF.

This clone was counted a few times. The V call is TRBV9, the J call TRBJ2-7; 7 bases map to TRBD1. The V and J ends lost 3 bases and 1 base, in that order; junction bases with no gene match: 10. The CDR3 has 16 residues. The germline V gene encodes CDR1 SGDLS and CDR2 YYNGEE. In DNA, the CDR3 is TGTGCCAGCAGCGCGCGCCGGGACAGCCCTTCCTACGAGCAGTACTTC. This sequence encodes CASSARRDSPSYEQYF.

V is TRBV6-1 and J is TRBJ1-1; D gene ambiguous. V was pared by 9 bases and J by 1 base, with 6 bases between. Germline values: CDR1 MNHNS, CDR2 SASEGT. The CDR3 is 11 residues long. This chain's CDR3 is CASTQNTEAFF. CDR3 in DNA: TGTGCCAGTACACAGAACACTGAAGCTTTCTTT.

Comment on this clone: One end of the junction varies from germline; a read error may be responsible. Other DNA sequences in this sample translate to the same CDR3. The chain recombines TRBV7-2 with TRBJ2-7, with D perhaps matching TRBD1 (5 bases). The germline V gene has CDR1 SGHTA and CDR2 FQGNSA. This CDR3 contains 13 residues. The chain's CDR3 is CASSSRTQHEQYF. In nucleotides, the CDR3 is TGCGCCAGCAGCTCCCGGACACAACACGAGCAGTACTTC. Filled out from reference TRBV7-2 and TRBJ2-7, the complete variable domain reads GAGVSQSPSNKVTEKGKDVELRCDPISGHTALYWYRQSLGQGLEFLIYFQGNSAPDKSGLPSDRFSAERTGGSVSTLTIQRTQQEDSAVYLCASSSRTQHEQYFGPGTRLTVT.

The rearrangement joins TRBV2 to TRBJ2-2, with D possibly being TRBD2 (5 bases). This CDR3 comprises 15 residues. Trimming removed 10 bases from V and 7 bases from J, with 22 bases in between. The germline gives CDR1 SNHLY, CDR2 FYNNEI. CDR3 DNA sequence: TGTGCCACTACCAGTGGGCCGGGAATTGGCGGGGAGCTGTTTTTT. This translates into CATTSGPGIGGELFF.

The chain combines TRBV5-1 with TRBJ2-2, with D unclear. Germline V gene data show CDR1 as SGHRS and CDR2 as YFSETQ. There are 16 residues in the CDR3. The V and J ends lost 0 bases and 5 bases respectively, with 14 bases between them. This CDR3 reads CASSLENRFETGELFF. In nucleotides, the CDR3 is TGCGCCAGCAGCTTGGAAAACAGATTTGAAACCGGGGAGCTGTTTTTT.

The CDR3 sequence is CASSLRQGNSPLHF. CDR3 bases: TGCGCCAGCAGCCTCCGACAGGGGAATTCACCCCTCCACTTT. The J gene is TRBJ1-6, the V gene TRBV5-1; 8 nucleotides align to TRBD1. The length of the CDR3 is 14 residues. Germline assignment: CDR1 SGHRS and CDR2 YFSETQ. V lost 4 bases and J lost 7; bases outside the gene matches: 4. Variable domain in full (rest from reference TRBV5-1 and TRBJ1-6): KAGVTQTPRYLIKTRGQQVTLSCSPISGHRSVSWYQQTPGQGLQFLFEYFSETQRNKGNFPGRFSGRQFSNSRSEMNVSTLELGDSALYLCASSLRQGNSPLHFGNGTRLTVT.

This clone appeared a few times. This sequence joins TRBV5-6 and TRBJ2-1; tentatively, D is TRBD1 (5 bases). V lost 4 bases to trimming and J lost 0 bases, with 17 bases between them. Germline CDR1 and CDR2: SGHDT and YYEEEE. The CDR3 loop spans 17 amino acids. The CDR3 loop is CASSPRRQTNSYNEQFF. The CDR3 bases are TGTGCCAGCAGCCCGCGACGACAGACCAACTCCTACAATGAGCAGTTCTTC.

This clone was picked up one time. This chain joins TRBV11-2 and TRBJ2-1, with 10 bases that match TRBD2. CDR3 size: 18 residues. V trimming: 1 base; J trimming: 8 bases; junction bases outside the gene matches: 14. CDR1 and CDR2 (germline): SGHAT, FQNNGV. The CDR3: CASSLAGTSVSRRYEQFF. The CDR3 DNA reads TGTGCCAGCAGCTTAGCCGGGACTAGCGTCAGTAGGAGGTATGAGCAGTTCTTC.

The V call is TRBV11-3, the J call TRBJ1-1; TRBD1 matches 11 bases. The V gene end was trimmed by 5 bases and the J gene end by 6 bases; junction bases not matched to a gene: 11. CDR3 length: 16 amino acids. Germline CDR1 SGHNT, CDR2 YENEEA. Here the CDR3 DNA reads TGTGCCAGCAGCGCTTGGACAGGGGGCAAGGAGGCTGAAGCTTTCTTT. Residues: CASSAWTGGKEAEAFF.

Only a few counts were recorded for this clone. The genes are TRBV10-3 and TRBJ1-3, with TRBD1 as a possible D gene (5 bases). The V gene lost 2 bases and the J gene lost 1 base, with 9 bases spanning the gap. The CDR3 consists of 15 residues. CDR1 is ENHRY, CDR2 SYGVKD, per germline. The CDR3 spells CAISEGGGSGNTIYF. As DNA, the CDR3 is TGTGCCATCAGTGAGGGCGGGGGTTCTGGAAACACCATATATTTT.

This clone has only one observation. The chain combines TRBV11-3 with TRBJ2-2; TRBD2 aligns across 8 bases. V shed 1 base, J shed 5 bases, and the junction held 9 bases outside the gene matches. The CDR3 is 17 amino acids. Germline V gene data show CDR1 as SGHNT and CDR2 as YENEEA. CDR3 protein: CASSLVPAGVGTGELFF. Here the CDR3 DNA reads TGTGCCAGCAGCTTAGTACCAGCGGGGGTGGGAACCGGGGAGCTGTTTTTT.

There are a few counts of this clone. The genes are TRBV30 and TRBJ2-7; D gene unclear. CDR1 and CDR2 (germline): GTSNPN, SVGIG (reference sequence). Trimming left V 0 bases short and J 2 bases short, with 11 bases between. This CDR3 is built from 14 residues. CDR3 sequence reads: CAWSVLQVPYEQYF. The DNA of the CDR3 is TGTGCCTGGAGTGTACTCCAGGTACCCTACGAGCAGTACTTC. The entire variable domain, with the rest obtained from reference TRBV30 and TRBJ2-7, is as follows: SQTIHQWPATLVQPVGSPLSLECTVEGTSNPNLYWYRQAAGRGLQLLFYSVGIGQISSEVPQNLSASRPQDRQFILSSKKLLLSDSGFYLCAWSVLQVPYEQYFGPGTRLTVT.

The gene calls are TRBV5-6 and TRBJ1-1; 7 bases map to TRBD1. The V segment lost 2 bases and the J segment 0 bases; nucleotides outside the gene matches: 4. CDR1 is SGHDT, CDR2 YYEEEE, per germline. The CDR3 loop spans 15 amino acids. CDR3: CASSFSGQMNTEAFF. The CDR3 DNA reads as TGTGCCAGCAGCTTTTCGGGACAGATGAACACTGAAGCTTTCTTT.

This chain connects TRBV5-1 to TRBJ2-1; 10 bases align to TRBD2. The CDR3 runs 15 residues. J gave up 4 bases and V 1 base, and 2 bases lay outside the gene matches. Per germline, CDR1 SGHRS and CDR2 YFSETQ. The CDR3 nucleotides are TGCGCCAGCAGCTTGTCGACTAGCGGGTACAATGAGCAGTTCTTC. Its translation is CASSLSTSGYNEQFF.

V gene TRBV4-2 combines with J gene TRBJ2-7; 10 nucleotides match TRBD1. V lost 1 base, J lost 0 bases, and 3 bases stayed unmatched. The length of the CDR3 is 16 residues. Germline CDR1 is LGHNA and CDR2 is YNFKEQ. CDR3 in DNA: TGTGCCAGCAGCCAAGTTGGGGACAGGGGCTCCTACGAGCAGTACTTC. Translation: CASSQVGDRGSYEQYF.

The V and J genes are TRBV27 and TRBJ1-2; tentative D call: TRBD1 (5 bases). Trimming removed 8 bases at V and 5 bases at J, with 15 bases between. The CDR3 length is 13 residues. CDR1 is MNHEY, CDR2 SMNVEV, per germline (reference sequence). CDR3 coding DNA: TGTGCCAGCTCACGTGCAGGGTCGTATGGCTACACCTTC. Protein: CASSRAGSYGYTF.

This clone appeared a few times. CDR3 bases: TGTGCCAGCAGTATCGGGACACCGAACACTGAAGCTTTCTTT. This gives the protein CASSIGTPNTEAFF. The genes are TRBV28 and TRBJ1-1; TRBD1 is a possible D gene (6 bases). This CDR3 is 14 amino acids long. Per the germline V gene, CDR1 is MDHEN and CDR2 is SYDVKM. V lost 5 bases, J lost 1 base, and 11 bases lay in between.

The chain has TRBV9 and TRBJ2-7; maybe TRBD2 (6 bases). The V gene's germline CDR1 is SGDLS and CDR2 YYNGEE. The CDR3 spans 15 residues. V lost 3 bases and J 3 bases, leaving 16 bases between the germline ends. CDR3 DNA sequence: TGTGCCAGCAGCGCCGGGACTCATGAACTCTACGAGCAGTACTTC. This gives the protein CASSAGTHELYEQYF.

This chain joins TRBV9 and TRBJ2-1; TRBD2 aligns across 10 bases. Germline loops: CDR1 SGDLS, CDR2 YYNGEE. The CDR3 extends over 17 amino acids. Losses at the gene ends were 4 bases for V and 1 base for J; bases not matched to a gene: 8. The CDR3 sequence: CASSPFSGGWSYNEQFF. The CDR3 bases are TGTGCCAGCAGCCCGTTTAGCGGGGGGTGGTCCTACAATGAGCAGTTCTTC. The whole variable domain, remainder taken from reference TRBV9 and TRBJ2-1, is DSGVTQTPKHLITATGQRVTLRCSPRSGDLSVYWYQQSLDQGLQFLIQYYNGEERAKGNILERFSAQQFPDLHSELNLSSLELGDSALYFCASSPFSGGWSYNEQFFGPGTRLTVL.

This clone was detected only once. V and J are TRBV7-2 and TRBJ1-5; 9 nucleotides line up with TRBD1. The germline V gene has CDR1 SGHTA and CDR2 FQGNSA. This CDR3 is 15 amino acids long. The V and J ends lost 5 bases and 6 bases, in that order; junction bases with no gene match: 8. CDR3 bases: TGTGCCAGCAGCCGCGGACAGGGGAGGCCTCAGCCCCAGCATTTT. This encodes CASSRGQGRPQPQHF.

V is TRBV6-5 and J is TRBJ2-1; 13 nucleotides align to TRBD2. CDR3 size: 15 residues. Germline lookup yields CDR1 MNHEY and CDR2 SVGAGI. The ends lost 6 bases at V and 7 bases at J; junction bases unmatched: 6. The CDR3 DNA sequence: TGTGCCAGCAGGAGGACTAGCGGGGGTAGAAATGAGCAGTTCTTC. Translation gives CASRRTSGGRNEQFF.

V usage is TRBV9 and J usage is TRBJ2-2; D is unresolved. Germline V gene sequence: CDR1 SGDLS, CDR2 YYNGEE. CDR3 length: 14 residues. The germline V and J ends were trimmed by 0 bases and 8 bases, with 11 bases remaining between them. The CDR3 DNA reads TGTGCCAGCAGCGTAGTAGGTGTGGAGGGGGAGCTGTTTTTT. Translation: CASSVVGVEGELFF.

This chain uses TRBV19 with TRBJ2-1; TRBD2 might be the D (5 bases). CDR1 LNHDA and CDR2 SQIVND come from the germline V gene (reference sequence). The CDR3 sequence is 16 residues long. V was cut by 2 bases and J by 6 bases, with 17 bases left in between. CDR3 nucleotides: TGTGCCAGTAGTATACAGGTTAGCGCGTTTGTCAATGAGCAGTTCTTC. Its protein is CASSIQVSAFVNEQFF.

J is TRBJ1-4 and V is TRBV5-1; D is uncertain. Per the germline V gene, CDR1 is SGHRS and CDR2 is YFSETQ. The CDR3 sequence is 15 residues long. Deletions cut 2 bases from V and 0 bases from J, with 8 bases between. The CDR3 nucleotides read TGCGCCAGCAGCTTCTCGGGTGCAACTAATGAAAAACTGTTTTTT. This encodes CASSFSGATNEKLFF.

This clone was counted a few times. The rearrangement links TRBV19 to TRBJ2-5; D is perhaps TRBD1 (5 bases). V lost 7 bases and J 7 bases, leaving 19 bases between the germline ends. Germline V CDR1 and CDR2: LNHDA, SQIVND (reference sequence). The CDR3 covers 14 residues. The CDR3 here is CASNAGARAATQYF. For the CDR3, the DNA is TGTGCCAGTAACGCTGGCGCCAGGGCCGCGACCCAGTACTTC.

There are a few counts of this clone. The chain couples TRBV6-5 to TRBJ2-7; D is ambiguous. This CDR3 spans 14 amino acids. The V and J ends lost 2 bases and 0 bases respectively, with 8 bases between them. Germline V CDR1 and CDR2: MNHEY, SVGAGI. CDR3 bases: TGTGCCAGCAGTTACGACGGGTTCTCCTACGAGCAGTACTTC. It codes for CASSYDGFSYEQYF.